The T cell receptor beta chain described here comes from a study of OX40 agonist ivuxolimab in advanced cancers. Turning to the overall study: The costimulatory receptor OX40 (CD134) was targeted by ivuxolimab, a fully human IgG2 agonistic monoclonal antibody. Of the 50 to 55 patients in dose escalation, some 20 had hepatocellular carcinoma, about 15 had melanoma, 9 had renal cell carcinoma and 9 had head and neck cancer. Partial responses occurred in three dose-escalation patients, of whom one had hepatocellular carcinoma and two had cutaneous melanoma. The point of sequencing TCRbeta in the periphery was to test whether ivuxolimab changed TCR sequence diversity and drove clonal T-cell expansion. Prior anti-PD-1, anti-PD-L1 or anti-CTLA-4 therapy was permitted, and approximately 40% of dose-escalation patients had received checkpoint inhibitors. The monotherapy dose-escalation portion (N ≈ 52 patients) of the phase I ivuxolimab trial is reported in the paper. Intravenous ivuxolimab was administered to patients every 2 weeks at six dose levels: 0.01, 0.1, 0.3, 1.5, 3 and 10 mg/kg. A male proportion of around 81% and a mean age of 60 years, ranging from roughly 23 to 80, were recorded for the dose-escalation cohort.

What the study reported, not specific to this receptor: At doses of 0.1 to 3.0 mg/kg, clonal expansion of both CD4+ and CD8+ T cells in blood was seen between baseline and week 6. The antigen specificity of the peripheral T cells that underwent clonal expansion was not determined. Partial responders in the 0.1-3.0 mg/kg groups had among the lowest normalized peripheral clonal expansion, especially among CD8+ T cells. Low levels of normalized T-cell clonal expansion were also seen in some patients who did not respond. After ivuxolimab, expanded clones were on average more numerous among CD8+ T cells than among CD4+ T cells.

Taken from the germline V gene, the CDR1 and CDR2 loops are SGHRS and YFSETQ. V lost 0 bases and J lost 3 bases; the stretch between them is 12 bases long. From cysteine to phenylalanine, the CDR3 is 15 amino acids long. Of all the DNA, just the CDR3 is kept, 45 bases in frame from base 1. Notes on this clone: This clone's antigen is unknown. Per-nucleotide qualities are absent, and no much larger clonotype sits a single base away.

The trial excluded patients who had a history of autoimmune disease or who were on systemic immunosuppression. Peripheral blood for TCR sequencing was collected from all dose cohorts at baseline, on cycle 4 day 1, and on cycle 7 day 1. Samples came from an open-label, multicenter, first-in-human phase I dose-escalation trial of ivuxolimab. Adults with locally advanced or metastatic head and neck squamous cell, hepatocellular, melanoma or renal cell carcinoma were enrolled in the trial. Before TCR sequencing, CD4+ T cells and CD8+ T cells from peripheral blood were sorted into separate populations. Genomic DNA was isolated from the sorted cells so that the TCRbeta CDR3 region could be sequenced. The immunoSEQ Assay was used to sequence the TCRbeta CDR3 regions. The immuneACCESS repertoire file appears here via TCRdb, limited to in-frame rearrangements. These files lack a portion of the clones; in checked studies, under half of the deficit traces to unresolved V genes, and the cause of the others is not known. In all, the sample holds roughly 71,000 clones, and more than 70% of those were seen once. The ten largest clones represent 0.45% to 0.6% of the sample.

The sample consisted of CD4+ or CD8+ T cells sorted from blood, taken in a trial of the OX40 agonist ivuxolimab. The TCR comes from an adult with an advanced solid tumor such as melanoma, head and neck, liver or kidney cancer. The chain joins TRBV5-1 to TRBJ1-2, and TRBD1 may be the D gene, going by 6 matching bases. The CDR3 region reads CASSLGGGGDYGYTF. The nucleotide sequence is TGCGCCAGCAGCTTGGGTGGAGGGGGTGACTATGGCTACACCTTC.